This entry is about one TCR beta chain. The data were produced by immunoSEQ multiplex PCR, yet TCRdb's version contains in-frame clones alone and is incomplete. The sample has 110,000 to 150,000 clones, nearly 95% seen once; the top ten hold less than 2%. This CDR3 spans 18 amino acids. Germline CDR1 is SGHAT and CDR2 is FQNNGV. With 5 bases clipped from V and 0 bases from J, the junction kept 10 bases outside the gene matches. The entry originates in a study of CD4+ T cells in melanoma. This clonotype was sampled from a human donor with melanoma. This sequence joins TRBV11-2 and TRBJ2-6; 7 nucleotides line up with TRBD1. Here the CDR3 reads CASSARTTGASGANVLTF. The CDR3 DNA follows: TGTGCCAGCAGCGCGCGTACAACAGGGGCCTCTGGGGCCAACGTCCTGACTTTC.